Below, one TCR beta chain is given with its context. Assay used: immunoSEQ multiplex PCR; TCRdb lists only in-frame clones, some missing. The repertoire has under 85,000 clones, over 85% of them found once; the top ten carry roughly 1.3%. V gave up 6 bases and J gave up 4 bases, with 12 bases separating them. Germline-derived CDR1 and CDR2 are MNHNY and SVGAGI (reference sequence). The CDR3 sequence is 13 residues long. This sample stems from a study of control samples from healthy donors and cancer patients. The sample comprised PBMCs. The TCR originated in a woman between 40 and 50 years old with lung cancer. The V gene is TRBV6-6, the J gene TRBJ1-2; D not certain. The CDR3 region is CASRTKGPYGYTF. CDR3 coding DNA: TGTGCCAGCAGGACAAAGGGTCCCTATGGCTACACCTTC.